This entry concerns a single T cell receptor (beta chain). Germline trimming cut 3 bases from V and 8 bases from J; bases unmatched to any gene: 6. CDR1 SNHLY and CDR2 FYNNEI come from the germline V gene. This CDR3 comprises 14 residues. This sample was included in a study of shared clonotypes between healthy human individuals. Clones were sequenced by immunoSEQ multiplex PCR, and TCRdb holds only the in-frame ones, with some missing. Of about 1,800,000 clones in the sample, about 95% were seen once. CD45RO-negative CD8 cells positively selected for CCR7 made up the naive population, which excluded terminally differentiated effector memory CD45RA+ cells.

The sequencing sample was made of naive CD8+ T cells sorted from blood. This rearrangement joins TRBV2 to TRBJ2-4, with 8 bases that match TRBD2. This sequence originates from a man aged 18 to 30 in good health. In nucleotides, the CDR3 is TGTGCCAGCAGTGATGGGCGGGGGGTGGACATTCAGTACTTC. It specifies CASSDGRGVDIQYF.